The 27 T cell receptor beta chains presented below share a single source sample, sequenced in a study of human T cells and chemical hapten exposure. Each CDR3 protein gets one entry after TCRdb re-called the RACE reads with MiXCR. This table has 100,000 or so distinct CDR3 sequences, around 34% appearing once. Stated time point: patch test 3, about 24 weeks after DPC sensitization. The treatment denotes: therapeutic diphenylcyclopropenone sensitization with weekly scalp DPC. Specimen: whole blood, collected in connection with sensitization to the hapten diphenylcyclopropenone (DPC). Every receptor here comes from a man between 40 and 49 years old with alopecia areata. Some clones in this sample may be carry-over from other donors' samples.

Of note for this clonotype: One end of the junction varies from germline; a read error may be responsible. The chain joins TRBV12-3 or TRBV12-4 to TRBJ2-4; TRBD1 or TRBD2 may be the D gene (6 bases each). CDR3 length: 16 amino acids. The DNA of the CDR3 is TGTGCCAGCAGTTTTTCGGGGGCACAGGGCAAAAACATTCGGTACTTC. The encoded protein is CASSFSGAQGKNIRYF.

The V call is TRBV2, the J call TRBJ2-3, with a weak D call TRBD2 (5 bases). This CDR3 is 15 amino acids long. CDR1 and CDR2 from the germline V gene are SNHLY and FYNNEI. The germline V and J ends were trimmed by 6 bases and 0 bases, with 13 bases remaining between them. CDR3 in amino acids: CASRSYQRSTDTQYF. The CDR3 DNA reads TGTGCCAGCAGGAGTTACCAGCGGAGCACAGATACGCAGTATTTT.

The chain uses TRBV4-3 and TRBJ2-3, with 9 bases lining up with TRBD2. CDR1 is LGHNA, CDR2 YSLEER, per germline. V lost 0 bases and J lost 3; bases outside the gene matches: 4. This CDR3 contains 16 residues. CDR3 nucleotide sequence: TGCGCCAGCAGCCAAGATCTGGGACTAGCAACAGATACGCAGTATTTT. Translated, it gives CASSQDLGLATDTQYF.

The chain has TRBV5-4 and TRBJ2-7; TRBD2 agrees at 9 bases. This CDR3 has 14 amino acids. Germline-derived CDR1 and CDR2 are SGHNT and YYREEE (reference sequence). Trimming cost V 3 bases and J 4 bases; bases outside gene matches: 5. CDR3 coding DNA: TGTGCCAGCAGCTCGGGACTAGCAGATTACGAGCAGTACGTC. It is translated as CASSSGLADYEQYV.

The V call is TRBV20-1, the J call TRBJ2-3, with D unresolved. Germline V gives CDR1 DFQATT, CDR2 SNEGSKA (reference sequence). V was pared by 0 bases and J by 0 bases, with 10 bases between. The CDR3 consists of 15 residues. The DNA for the CDR3 is TGCAGTGCTAGAGACCACCAAACTAGCACAGATACGCAGTATTTT. Residues: CSARDHQTSTDTQYF.

This clonotype was detected only a few times. V usage is TRBV28 and J usage is TRBJ1-2; D remains unclear. Germline values: CDR1 MDHEN, CDR2 SYDVKM. The CDR3 runs to 14 residues. V lost 5 bases, J lost 6 bases, and 16 bases lay in between. The CDR3, as DNA: TGTGCCAGCAGTCCGCGTTGGGAAGGGCATGGCTACACCTTC. Its translation is CASSPRWEGHGYTF.

This clonotype was picked up a small number of times. The genes are TRBV2 and TRBJ2-2, with 14 bases matching TRBD2. After removal of 5 bases from V and 6 bases from J, the junction contained 2 bases not matched to a gene. The CDR3 has 15 amino acids. CDR1 and CDR2 from the germline V gene are SNHLY and FYNNEI. In nucleotides, the CDR3 is TGTGCCAGCAGTTTGACTAGCGGGAGGGCCGGGGAGCTGTTTTTT. Protein: CASSLTSGRAGELFF.

This chain links TRBV29-1 with TRBJ2-3; a possible D gene is TRBD1 (5 bases). Germline lookup yields CDR1 SQVTM and CDR2 ANQGSEA. Trimming shortened V by 0 bases and J by 0 bases, and 7 bases separated the two germline ends. The CDR3 length is 14 residues. CDR3 bases: TGCAGCGTTGAAGAGGGGCGGAGCACAGATACGCAGTATTTT. It codes for CSVEEGRSTDTQYF.

V usage is TRBV27 and J usage is TRBJ2-2, with no clear D. Trimming removed 3 bases at V and 4 bases at J, with 9 bases between. CDR1 is MNHEY, CDR2 SMNVEV, per germline (reference sequence). This CDR3 contains 14 residues. Here the CDR3 reads CASSLARRTGELFF. In nucleotides, the CDR3 is TGTGCCAGCAGTTTGGCCAGACGCACCGGGGAGCTGTTTTTT.

This clonotype was picked up a small number of times. This sequence joins TRBV28 and TRBJ2-1; D call uncertain. This CDR3 has 15 residues. V was cut by 3 bases and J by 4 bases, with 13 bases left in between. Germline CDR1 MDHEN, CDR2 SYDVKM. CDR3 sequence reads: CASSLSGTPYNEQFF. CDR3 coding DNA: TGTGCCAGCAGTTTGTCTGGAACCCCATACAATGAGCAGTTCTTC.

The V gene is TRBV20-1, the J gene TRBJ2-7; D is unresolved. V was clipped by 1 base and J by 2 bases, with 9 bases between them. Germline CDR1 is DFQATT and CDR2 is SNEGSKA (reference sequence). The CDR3 spans 13 residues. The CDR3 DNA reads as TGCAGTGCTAGAGTGACGGGTACCTACGAGCAGTACTTC. This encodes CSARVTGTYEQYF.

This chain uses TRBV2 with TRBJ2-1, with 14 nucleotides matching TRBD2. Trimming took 5 bases from V and 16 from J; bases not matched to a gene: 4. CDR3 length: 12 residues. In germline, CDR1 is SNHLY, CDR2 FYNNEI. The CDR3 region has the DNA TGTGCCAGCAGTCGGACTAGCGGGGGGAGTTTCTTC. Amino acids: CASSRTSGGSFF.

In this sample, this clonotype turned up a few times. The V and J genes are TRBV5-1 and TRBJ1-1; D gene uncertain. With 3 bases removed from V and 4 bases from J, the gap between germline ends came to 10 bases. Per germline, CDR1 SGHRS and CDR2 YFSETQ. This CDR3 spans 13 amino acids. The DNA of the CDR3 is TGCGCCAGCAGCTCCGCCCGGGGCACTGAAGCTTTCTTT. Amino acids: CASSSARGTEAFF.

The chain uses TRBV29-1 and TRBJ2-3; 10 bases fit TRBD1. Germline V gives CDR1 SQVTM, CDR2 ANQGSEA. The trim removed 6 bases at V and 6 bases at J, leaving 12 bases unmatched. The CDR3 has 15 amino acids. The CDR3 loop reads CSVLSPGTGADTQYF. CDR3 sequence (DNA): TGCAGCGTGCTAAGTCCCGGGACAGGGGCTGATACGCAGTATTTT.

The J gene is TRBJ2-5, the V gene TRBV12-3 or TRBV12-4; unclear D gene. Between the trimmed V and J ends, which lost 7 bases and 5 bases, there was a span of 8 bases. The CDR3 sequence is 11 residues long. CDR3 DNA sequence: TGTGCCAGCAAACGGGCGGAGACCCAGTACTTC. It translates to CASKRAETQYF.

This clonotype has more than one count but fewer than ten. The chain links TRBV2 to TRBJ2-1, with 12 positions matching TRBD2. This CDR3 spans 18 amino acids. CDR1 and CDR2 from the germline V gene are SNHLY and FYNNEI. V shed 4 bases, J shed 5 bases, and the junction held 12 bases outside the gene matches. This CDR3 is CASSGTLAGGPRDNEQFF. Written as DNA, the CDR3 is TGTGCCAGCAGTGGCACACTAGCGGGAGGTCCACGGGACAATGAGCAGTTCTTC.

The sample holds a few counts of this clonotype. The chain has TRBV28 and TRBJ2-3; TRBD1 matches 10 bases. Germline lookup yields CDR1 MDHEN and CDR2 SYDVKM. The CDR3 is 15 amino acids. V was clipped by 10 bases and J by 7 bases; unmatched bases: 14. CDR3 region: CATAGGQGRRNTQYF. The CDR3 nucleotides read TGTGCCACCGCCGGGGGACAGGGGCGTAGAAATACGCAGTATTTT.

This clonotype was found once. The chain links TRBV6-6 to TRBJ1-2; 7 bases fit TRBD1. Trimming at V came to 2 bases and at J to 4 bases, leaving 7 bases not matched to a gene. Looked up from germline, CDR1 is MNHNY and CDR2 is SVGAGI (reference sequence). The CDR3 is 15 residues long. CDR3 nucleotides: TGTGCCAGCAGTTACCCGTTGACAGGGAGCTATGGCTACACCTTC. It codes for CASSYPLTGSYGYTF.

This clonotype was detected only a few times. The V call is TRBV2, the J call TRBJ2-7; the match to TRBD2 covers 9 bases. CDR3 length: 16 amino acids. Germline V CDR1 and CDR2: SNHLY, FYNNEI. After removal of 3 bases from V and 5 bases from J, the junction contained 11 bases not matched to a gene. The CDR3 here is CASSEEGLAIGNEQYV. The CDR3 DNA follows: TGTGCCAGCAGTGAGGAAGGACTAGCGATTGGTAACGAGCAGTACGTC.

The table lists this clonotype with a few counts. This sequence joins TRBV20-1 and TRBJ2-7, with TRBD2 identical over 11 bases. Losses at the gene ends were 0 bases for V and 3 bases for J; bases not matched to a gene: 7. The germline gives CDR1 DFQATT, CDR2 SNEGSKA (reference sequence). This CDR3 has 16 residues. This chain's CDR3 is CSARDPASGRNYEQYF. CDR3 DNA sequence: TGCAGTGCTAGAGATCCCGCTAGCGGGAGGAACTACGAGCAGTACTTC.

V usage is TRBV10-3 and J usage is TRBJ2-7; D gene unclear. V dropped 6 bases and J dropped 2 bases, with 11 bases sitting between them. The CDR3 contains 13 residues. Germline V lookup: CDR1 ENHRY, CDR2 SYGVKD. The CDR3 nucleotides are TGTGCCATCAGGGGCTCCGGTCCCTACGAGCAGTACTTC. Protein: CAIRGSGPYEQYF.

CDR3 in DNA: TGTGCCAGCTCTCAAAACTCCGGACAGGCGAGCTTGGAAGCTTTCTTT. Its protein product is CASSQNSGQASLEAFF. The genes are TRBV18 and TRBJ1-1; 7 bases are shared with TRBD1. The V and J ends lost 6 bases and 8 bases, in that order; junction bases with no gene match: 18. This CDR3 has 16 residues. Germline loops: CDR1 KGHSH, CDR2 LQKENI. The complete variable domain, with remaining parts taken from reference TRBV18 and TRBJ1-1, reads NAGVMQNPRHLVRRRGQEARLRCSPMKGHSHVYWYRQLPEEGLKFMVYLQKENIIDESGMPKERFSAEFPKEGPSILRIQQVVRGDSAAYFCASSQNSGQASLEAFFGQGTRLTVV.

This clonotype was counted many times. This rearrangement joins TRBV2 to TRBJ2-4; weak D call: TRBD1 (5 bases). Trimming stripped 2 bases from V and 6 bases from J, with 5 bases between. The CDR3 has 12 residues. CDR1 and CDR2 from the germline V gene are SNHLY and FYNNEI. The CDR3, as DNA: TGTGCCAGCAGTGAAACAGGAAACATTCAGTACTTC. Translation: CASSETGNIQYF.

Concerning this clonotype itself: Relative to the germline gene, one junction end is altered; a read error may explain this. The chain joins TRBV3-1 to TRBJ2-2; 8 bases map to TRBD1. This CDR3 spans 15 amino acids. Germline CDR1 reads LGHDT; CDR2 reads YNNKEL (reference sequence). Here the CDR3 reads CTSSQGQGNTGELFF. The CDR3 bases are TGTACCAGCAGTCAAGGACAGGGGAACACCGGGGAGCTGTTTTTT.

The chain couples TRBV7-8 to TRBJ2-5; weak D call: TRBD2 (5 bases). V lost 0 bases and J lost 10, with 15 bases in between. Germline CDR1 SGHVS, CDR2 FQNEAQ. The CDR3 runs to 14 residues. The CDR3 reads CASSLARVGKSQYF. The CDR3 nucleotides read TGTGCCAGCAGCTTAGCGCGGGTGGGGAAGAGCCAGTACTTC.

This clonotype was detected a few times. The chain has TRBV14 and TRBJ2-3; no clear D. This CDR3 is 15 amino acids long. Germline V gives CDR1 SGHDN, CDR2 FVKESK. Deletions cut 0 bases from V and 5 bases from J, with 12 bases between. The CDR3 region has the DNA TGTGCCAGCAGCCAAGATGTGGGAAATTTAGATACGCAGTATTTT. Its protein product is CASSQDVGNLDTQYF.

This clonotype came up many times. The V and J genes are TRBV10-3 and TRBJ2-3; 8 bases are a match to TRBD2. J lost 1 base, V lost 11 bases, and 5 bases had no gene match. The CDR3 totals 13 residues. CDR1 and CDR2 from the germline V gene are ENHRY and SYGVKD. The CDR3 sequence: CASRLARTDTQYF. The CDR3 nucleotides read TGTGCCTCCCGACTAGCGCGCACAGATACGCAGTATTTT.